These 18 T cell receptor beta chains originate from one sample sequenced in a study of blood T cell repertoires in COVID-19. TCRdb's copy holds only in-frame clones and misses some; the assay was immunoSEQ multiplex PCR. The sample lists under 65,000 clones; 65% to 90% were seen once. The material sequenced was peripheral blood. The receptors were gathered from a man aged 55-75 years with acute or convalescent COVID-19.

The chain joins TRBV19 to TRBJ2-4, with 7 bases that match TRBD2. CDR1 is LNHDA, CDR2 SQIVND, per germline (reference sequence). With 4 bases clipped from V and 0 bases from J, the junction kept 15 bases outside the gene matches. The CDR3 loop spans 19 amino acids. CDR3 coding DNA: TGTGCCAGTAGTACCCGGACTAGACAAGCGGAAATAGCCAAAAACATTCAGTACTTC. It translates to CASSTRTRQAEIAKNIQYF.

V is TRBV19 and J is TRBJ2-1; weak D call: TRBD1 (5 bases). V was clipped by 0 bases and J by 6 bases, with 12 bases between them. From germline, CDR1 is LNHDA and CDR2 SQIVND (reference sequence). The CDR3 contains 15 residues. The CDR3 loop is CASSIDRVLINEQFF. CDR3 DNA: TGTGCCAGTAGTATAGACAGGGTCTTAATCAATGAGCAGTTCTTC.

The chain couples TRBV28 to TRBJ2-7; D is possibly TRBD1 (5 bases). The CDR3 spans 15 residues. Per germline, CDR1 MDHEN and CDR2 SYDVKM. V lost 3 bases to trimming and J lost 0 bases, with 12 bases between them. CDR3 sequence (DNA): TGTGCCAGCAGTTTGGACACTACCAGCTCCTACGAGCAGTACTTC. Translated: CASSLDTTSSYEQYF.

This clone was seen more than once but under ten times. CDR3 residues: CASSQDPYGTQETQYF. CDR3 nucleotides: TGTGCCAGCAGCCAGGACCCATACGGGACTCAAGAGACCCAGTACTTC. The chain uses TRBV7-3 and TRBJ2-5; TRBD2 might be the D (6 bases). Germline V gives CDR1 SGHTA, CDR2 FQGTGA. The length of the CDR3 is 16 residues. V shed 5 bases and J shed 2 bases, with 18 bases lying between them.

The CDR3 loop is CASQRTGGHEQYF. In DNA form, the CDR3 reads TGTGCCAGCCAACGGACAGGGGGCCACGAGCAGTACTTC. The chain employs TRBV18 and TRBJ2-7; 11 nucleotides match TRBD1. Germline V gene data show CDR1 as KGHSH and CDR2 as LQKENI. There are 13 residues in the CDR3. V lost 8 bases, J lost 5 bases, and 5 bases stayed unmatched.

This clone is a singleton in its sample. DNA for the CDR3: TGTGCCAGCAACCGAGGGCCTTACGAGCAGTACTTC. This codes for CASNRGPYEQYF. This rearrangement joins TRBV28 to TRBJ2-7, with D possibly being TRBD2 (5 bases). This CDR3 has 12 residues. Germline-derived CDR1 and CDR2 are MDHEN and SYDVKM. Trimming removed 7 bases from V and 4 bases from J, with 11 bases in between. Filled out from reference TRBV28 and TRBJ2-7, the complete variable domain reads DVKVTQSSRYLVKRTGEKVFLECVQDMDHENMFWYRQDPGLGLRLIYFSYDVKMKEKGDIPEGYSVSREKKERFSLILESASTNQTSMYLCASNRGPYEQYFGPGTRLTVT.

CDR3 sequence: CASSQRDRDTIYF. The DNA of the CDR3 is TGTGCCAGCAGCCAGAGGGACAGGGACACCATATATTTT. The chain uses TRBV3-1 (or the pseudogene TRBV3-2) and TRBJ1-3; 9 bases line up with TRBD1. The CDR3 loop spans 13 amino acids. The germline V gene has CDR1 LGHDT and CDR2 YNNKEL (reference sequence). Germline trimming cut 3 bases from V and 8 bases from J; bases unmatched to any gene: 2.

The rearrangement joins TRBV6-5 to TRBJ2-7, with 8 bases fitting TRBD1. Per germline, CDR1 MNHEY and CDR2 SVGAGI. J gave up 5 bases and V 5 bases, and 11 bases lay outside the gene matches. This CDR3 comprises 15 residues. CDR3 residues: CASSPRQGLIDEQYF. CDR3 DNA sequence: TGTGCCAGCAGTCCTAGACAGGGGTTAATCGACGAGCAGTACTTC.

The table lists this clone with a count of one. This rearrangement joins TRBV7-9 to TRBJ2-7; unclear D gene. V lost 4 bases and J 7 bases, leaving 26 bases between the germline ends. CDR3 length: 17 amino acids. CDR1 is SEHNR and CDR2 is FQNEAQ in the germline V gene (reference sequence). This CDR3 reads CASSWVGGLEKFWEQYF. The CDR3 DNA reads as TGTGCCAGCAGCTGGGTTGGTGGCCTAGAGAAATTTTGGGAGCAGTACTTC.

The chain recombines TRBV2 with TRBJ2-7; TRBD2 agrees at 8 bases. Germline assignment: CDR1 SNHLY and CDR2 FYNNEI. Trimming at V came to 2 bases and at J to 6 bases, leaving 6 bases not matched to a gene. This CDR3 has 14 amino acids. DNA of the CDR3: TGTGCCAGCAGTGAACGGGGGGGCGGCGGCGAGCAGTACTTC. Protein: CASSERGGGGEQYF.

V usage is TRBV28 and J usage is TRBJ1-4; 8 nucleotides match TRBD1. Germline assignment: CDR1 MDHEN and CDR2 SYDVKM. The CDR3 consists of 14 residues. V lost 3 bases to trimming and J lost 8 bases; unmatched junction nucleotides: 5. CDR3: CASSFRGRGEKLFF. The CDR3 DNA reads as TGTGCCAGCAGTTTCAGGGGGCGAGGCGAAAAACTGTTTTTT.

V gene TRBV5-1 combines with J gene TRBJ2-2; D unresolved. Germline V CDR1 and CDR2: SGHRS, YFSETQ. This CDR3 comprises 13 residues. The germline V and J ends were trimmed by 4 bases and 7 bases, with 11 bases remaining between them. The CDR3 nucleotides read TGCGCCAGCAGCCTGCGAGTTAACGGGGAGCTGTTTTTT. Encoded protein: CASSLRVNGELFF.

J is TRBJ1-3 and V is TRBV4-1, with D perhaps matching TRBD1 (6 bases). The CDR3 loop spans 18 amino acids. Trimming removed 4 bases from V and 4 bases from J, with 23 bases in between. Germline-derived CDR1 and CDR2 are MGHRA and YSYEKL. The CDR3 DNA reads TGCGCCAGCAGCCCCTCAGGGCTAAAACAGGGTAAAGGAAACACCATATATTTT. Translating gives CASSPSGLKQGKGNTIYF.

This chain links TRBV5-4 with TRBJ1-3; maybe TRBD1 (5 bases). The CDR3 totals 16 residues. With 0 bases removed from V and 3 bases from J, the gap between germline ends came to 13 bases. CDR1 and CDR2 (germline): SGHNT, YYREEE (reference sequence). In DNA, the CDR3 is TGTGCCAGCAGCTTGGCCGGGGACTCCCTTGGAAACACCATATATTTT. It specifies CASSLAGDSLGNTIYF. Filled out from reference TRBV5-4 and TRBJ1-3, the complete variable domain reads ETGVTQSPTHLIKTRGQQVTLRCSSQSGHNTVSWYQQALGQGPQFIFQYYREEENGRGNFPPRFSGLQFPNYSSELNVNALELDDSALYLCASSLAGDSLGNTIYFGEGSWLTVV.

This sequence joins TRBV27 and TRBJ2-3, with D possibly matching TRBD2 (6 bases). The CDR3 is made up of 13 amino acids. Per germline, CDR1 MNHEY and CDR2 SMNVEV (reference sequence). With 6 bases removed from V and 2 bases from J, the gap between germline ends came to 9 bases. The CDR3 DNA reads TGTGCCAGCAGGTGGGACTCCACAGATACGCAGTATTTT. Protein: CASRWDSTDTQYF.

This rearrangement joins TRBV7-2 to TRBJ1-5, with D perhaps TRBD1 (5 bases). Germline V gene sequence: CDR1 SGHTA, CDR2 FQGNSA. The CDR3 spans 16 residues. V lost 5 bases and J 4 bases, leaving 18 bases between the germline ends. CDR3 in amino acids: CASSLYPGVLNQPQHF. Here the CDR3 DNA reads TGTGCCAGCAGCCTCTACCCGGGGGTCCTAAATCAGCCCCAGCATTTT.

This chain connects TRBV11-2 to TRBJ2-7, with D tentatively TRBD2 (5 bases). Trimming cost V 5 bases and J 0 bases, with 14 bases left between them. Germline CDR1 is SGHAT and CDR2 is FQNNGV. The CDR3 covers 15 residues. CDR3 DNA sequence: TGTGCCAGCAGCACTAGAGAAGGACTCTCCTACGAGCAGTACTTC. It translates to CASSTREGLSYEQYF.

V and J are TRBV5-1 and TRBJ1-2; D possibly corresponds to TRBD1 (6 bases). The V gene lost 0 bases and the J gene lost 1 base, with 7 bases spanning the gap. This CDR3 spans 14 amino acids. Germline CDR1 is SGHRS and CDR2 is YFSETQ. The CDR3 nucleotides read TGCGCCAGCAGCTTGGAGGGGGTTAACTATGGCTACACCTTC. Its translation: CASSLEGVNYGYTF.